This TCR beta chain originates from a study of blood T cell repertoires in COVID-19. As for the study in general: PBMCs, B-cell-depleted T cells, or T cells were the source of the cDNA or gDNA that made up the material.

This CDR3 has 21 residues. Germline trimming cut 1 base from V and 2 bases from J; bases unmatched to any gene: 13. Per germline, CDR1 SGHVS and CDR2 FQNEAQ. The repertoire was sequenced with immunoSEQ multiplex PCR; TCRdb's copy has only in-frame clones and lacks some. The table shows 180,000 or so clones, with over 80% occurring only once. The sample consisted of peripheral blood. The chain has TRBV7-8 and TRBJ2-2; the match to TRBD2 covers 13 bases. The clonotype was recovered from a woman aged 40-49 years with COVID-19, enrolled during active disease. CDR3 residues: CASSLEARLWTSGGNTGELFF. CDR3 nucleotide sequence: TGTGCCAGCAGCTTAGAAGCACGCCTTTGGACTAGCGGGGGCAACACCGGGGAGCTGTTTTTT.